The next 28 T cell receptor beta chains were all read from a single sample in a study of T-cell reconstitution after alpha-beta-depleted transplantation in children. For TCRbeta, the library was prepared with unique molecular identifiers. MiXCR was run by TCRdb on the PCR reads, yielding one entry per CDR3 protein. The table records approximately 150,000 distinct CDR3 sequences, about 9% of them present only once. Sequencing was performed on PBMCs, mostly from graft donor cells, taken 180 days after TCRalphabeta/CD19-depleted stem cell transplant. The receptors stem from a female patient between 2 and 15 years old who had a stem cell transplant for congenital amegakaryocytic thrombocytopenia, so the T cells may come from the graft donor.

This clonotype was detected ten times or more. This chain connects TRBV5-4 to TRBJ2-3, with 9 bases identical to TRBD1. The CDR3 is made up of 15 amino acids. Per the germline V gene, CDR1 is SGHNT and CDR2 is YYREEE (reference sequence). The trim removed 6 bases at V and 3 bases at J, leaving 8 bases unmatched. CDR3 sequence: CASTETGGFTDTQYF. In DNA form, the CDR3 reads TGTGCCAGCACCGAGACAGGGGGGTTTACAGATACGCAGTATTTT.

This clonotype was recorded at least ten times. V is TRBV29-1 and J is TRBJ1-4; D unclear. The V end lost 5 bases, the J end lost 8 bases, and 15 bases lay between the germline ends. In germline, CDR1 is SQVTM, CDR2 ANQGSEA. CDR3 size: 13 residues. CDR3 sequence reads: CSVMGKPGEKLFF. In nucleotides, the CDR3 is TGCAGCGTTATGGGAAAACCGGGCGAAAAACTGTTTTTT.

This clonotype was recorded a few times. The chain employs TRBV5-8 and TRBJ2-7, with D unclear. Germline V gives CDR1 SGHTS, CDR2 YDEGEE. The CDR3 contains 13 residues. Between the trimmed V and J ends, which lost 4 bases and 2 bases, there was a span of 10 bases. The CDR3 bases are TGTGCCAGCAGCGTCTCCCTAACCTACGAGCAGTACTTC. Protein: CASSVSLTYEQYF.

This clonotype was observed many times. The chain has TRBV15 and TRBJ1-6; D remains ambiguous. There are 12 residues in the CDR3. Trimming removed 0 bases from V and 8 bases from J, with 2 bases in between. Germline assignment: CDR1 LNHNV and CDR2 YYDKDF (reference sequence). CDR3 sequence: CATSREYSPLHF. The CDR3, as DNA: TGTGCCACCAGCAGAGAGTATTCACCCCTCCACTTT.

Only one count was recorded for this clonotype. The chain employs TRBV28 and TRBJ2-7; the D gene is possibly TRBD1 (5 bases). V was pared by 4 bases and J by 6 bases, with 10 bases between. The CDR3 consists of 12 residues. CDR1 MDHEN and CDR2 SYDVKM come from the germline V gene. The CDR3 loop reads CASSSNRLEQYF. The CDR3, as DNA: TGTGCCAGCAGTTCTAACAGGCTCGAGCAGTACTTC.

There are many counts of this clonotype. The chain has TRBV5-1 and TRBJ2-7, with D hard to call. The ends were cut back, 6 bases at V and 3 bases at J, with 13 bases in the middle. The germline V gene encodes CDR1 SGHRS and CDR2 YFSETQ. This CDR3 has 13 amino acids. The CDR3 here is CASTKGFGYEQYF. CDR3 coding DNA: TGCGCCAGCACGAAGGGTTTCGGCTACGAGCAGTACTTC. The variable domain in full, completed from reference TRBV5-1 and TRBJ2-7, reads KAGVTQTPRYLIKTRGQQVTLSCSPISGHRSVSWYQQTPGQGLQFLFEYFSETQRNKGNFPGRFSGRQFSNSRSEMNVSTLELGDSALYLCASTKGFGYEQYFGPGTRLTVT.

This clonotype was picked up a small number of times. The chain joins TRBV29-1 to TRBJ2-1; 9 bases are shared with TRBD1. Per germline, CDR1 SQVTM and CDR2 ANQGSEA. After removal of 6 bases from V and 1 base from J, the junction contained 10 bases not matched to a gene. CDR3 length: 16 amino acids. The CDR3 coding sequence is TGCAGCGTCCACGGGGGCGGGACAGGGTCCTACAATGAGCAGTTCTTC. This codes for CSVHGGGTGSYNEQFF.

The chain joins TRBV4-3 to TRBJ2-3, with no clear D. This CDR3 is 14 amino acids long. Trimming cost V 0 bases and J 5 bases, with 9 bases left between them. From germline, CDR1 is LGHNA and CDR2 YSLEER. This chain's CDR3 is CASSQEGGIDTQYF. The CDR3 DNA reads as TGCGCCAGCAGCCAAGAAGGTGGAATAGATACGCAGTATTTT.

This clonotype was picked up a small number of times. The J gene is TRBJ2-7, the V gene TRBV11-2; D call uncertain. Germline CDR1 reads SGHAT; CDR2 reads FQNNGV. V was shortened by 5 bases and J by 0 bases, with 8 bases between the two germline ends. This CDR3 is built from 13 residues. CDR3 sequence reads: CASSSGISYEQYF. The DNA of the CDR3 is TGTGCCAGCAGCAGTGGGATCTCCTACGAGCAGTACTTC.

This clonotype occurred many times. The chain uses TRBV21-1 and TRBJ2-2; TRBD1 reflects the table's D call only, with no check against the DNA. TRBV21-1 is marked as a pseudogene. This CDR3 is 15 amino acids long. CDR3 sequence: CASSFPRYGTGELFF. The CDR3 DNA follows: TGTGCCAGCAGCTTCCCCCGGTATGGCACCGGGGAGCTGTTTTTT.

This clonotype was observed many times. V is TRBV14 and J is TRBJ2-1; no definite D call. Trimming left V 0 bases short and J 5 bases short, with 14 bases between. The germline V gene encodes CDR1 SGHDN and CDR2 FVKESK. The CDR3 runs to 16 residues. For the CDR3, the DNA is TGTGCCAGCAGCCAAGAAACCGGGCCACACCACAATGAGCAGTTCTTC. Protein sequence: CASSQETGPHHNEQFF.

The CDR3 protein is CSAGTSLTDTQYF. CDR3 in DNA: TGCAGCGCCGGGACTAGCCTCACAGATACGCAGTATTTT. The chain combines TRBV29-1 with TRBJ2-3, with 9 bases aligning to TRBD2. Germline loops: CDR1 SQVTM, CDR2 ANQGSEA. This CDR3 comprises 13 residues. Trimming at V came to 7 bases and at J to 2 bases, leaving 4 bases not matched to a gene.

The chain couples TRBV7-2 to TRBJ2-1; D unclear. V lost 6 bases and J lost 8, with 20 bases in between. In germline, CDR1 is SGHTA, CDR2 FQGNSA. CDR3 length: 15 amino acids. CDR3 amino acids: CASSYISGTGDEQFF. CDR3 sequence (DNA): TGTGCCAGCAGTTACATATCGGGTACCGGCGATGAGCAGTTCTTC.

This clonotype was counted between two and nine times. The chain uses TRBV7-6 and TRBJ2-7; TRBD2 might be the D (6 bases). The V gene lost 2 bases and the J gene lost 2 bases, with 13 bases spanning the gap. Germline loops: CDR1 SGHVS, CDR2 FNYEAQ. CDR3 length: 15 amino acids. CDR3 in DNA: TGTGCCAGCAGCTTACGGGGGATTGGGACCTACGAGCAGTACTTC. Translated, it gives CASSLRGIGTYEQYF.

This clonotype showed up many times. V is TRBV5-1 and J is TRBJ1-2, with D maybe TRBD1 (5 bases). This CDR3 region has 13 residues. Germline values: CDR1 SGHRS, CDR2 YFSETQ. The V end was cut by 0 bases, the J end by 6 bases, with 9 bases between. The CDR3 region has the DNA TGCGCCAGCAGCTTGGGACAGTTCAATGGCTACACCTTC. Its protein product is CASSLGQFNGYTF.

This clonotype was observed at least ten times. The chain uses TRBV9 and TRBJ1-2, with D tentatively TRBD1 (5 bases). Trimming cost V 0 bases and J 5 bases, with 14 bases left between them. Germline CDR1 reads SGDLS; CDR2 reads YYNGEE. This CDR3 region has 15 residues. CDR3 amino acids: CASSVARDGGYGYTF. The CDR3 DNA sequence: TGTGCCAGCAGCGTAGCCAGGGACGGTGGGTATGGCTACACCTTC.

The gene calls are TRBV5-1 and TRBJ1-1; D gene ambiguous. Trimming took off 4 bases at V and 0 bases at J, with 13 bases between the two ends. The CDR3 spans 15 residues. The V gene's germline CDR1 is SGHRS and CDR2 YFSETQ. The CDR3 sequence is CASSLRPSMNTEAFF. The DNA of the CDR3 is TGCGCCAGCAGCCTAAGACCCAGCATGAACACTGAAGCTTTCTTT.

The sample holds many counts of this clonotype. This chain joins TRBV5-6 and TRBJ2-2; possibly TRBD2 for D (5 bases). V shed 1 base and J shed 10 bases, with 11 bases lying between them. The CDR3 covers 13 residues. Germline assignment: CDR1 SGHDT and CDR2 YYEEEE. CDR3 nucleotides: TGTGCCAGCAGCTTGCCTAGGACTGCGGAGCTGTTTTTT. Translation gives CASSLPRTAELFF. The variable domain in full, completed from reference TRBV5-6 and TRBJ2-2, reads DAGVTQSPTHLIKTRGQQVTLRCSPKSGHDTVSWYQQALGQGPQFIFQYYEEEERQRGNFPDRFSGHQFPNYSSELNVNALLLGDSALYLCASSLPRTAELFFGEGSRLTVL.

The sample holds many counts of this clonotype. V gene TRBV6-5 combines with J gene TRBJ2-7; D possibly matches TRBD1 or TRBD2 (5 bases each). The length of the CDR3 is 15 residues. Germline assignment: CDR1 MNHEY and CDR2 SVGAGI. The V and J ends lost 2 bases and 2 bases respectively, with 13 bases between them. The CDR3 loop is CASSYVRRGAYEQYF. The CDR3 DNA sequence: TGTGCCAGCAGTTACGTTCGCCGAGGGGCCTACGAGCAGTACTTC.

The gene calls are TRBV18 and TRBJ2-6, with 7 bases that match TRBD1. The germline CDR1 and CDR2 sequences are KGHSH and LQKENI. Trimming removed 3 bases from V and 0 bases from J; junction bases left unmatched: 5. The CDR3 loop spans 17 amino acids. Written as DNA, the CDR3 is TGTGCCAGCTCACCTCAGGGACAGAGCTCTGGGGCCAACGTCCTGACTTTC. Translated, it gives CASSPQGQSSGANVLTF.

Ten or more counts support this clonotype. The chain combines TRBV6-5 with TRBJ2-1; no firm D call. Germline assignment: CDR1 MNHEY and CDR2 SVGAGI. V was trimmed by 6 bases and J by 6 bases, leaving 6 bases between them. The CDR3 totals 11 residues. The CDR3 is CASRDFNEQFF. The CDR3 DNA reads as TGTGCCAGCAGAGACTTCAATGAGCAGTTCTTC.

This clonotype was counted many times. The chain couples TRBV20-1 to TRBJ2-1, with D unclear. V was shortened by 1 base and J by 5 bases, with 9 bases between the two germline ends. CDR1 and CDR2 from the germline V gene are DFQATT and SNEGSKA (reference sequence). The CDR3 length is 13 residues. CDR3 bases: TGCAGTGCTAGAGCGGAACTCCACAATGAGCAGTTCTTC. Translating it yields CSARAELHNEQFF.

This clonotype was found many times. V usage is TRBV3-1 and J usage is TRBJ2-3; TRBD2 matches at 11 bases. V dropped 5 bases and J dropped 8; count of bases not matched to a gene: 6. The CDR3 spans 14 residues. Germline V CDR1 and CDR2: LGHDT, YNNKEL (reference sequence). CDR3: CASSFGTSGGTQYF. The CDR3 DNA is TGTGCCAGCAGCTTTGGGACTAGCGGCGGTACGCAGTATTTT.

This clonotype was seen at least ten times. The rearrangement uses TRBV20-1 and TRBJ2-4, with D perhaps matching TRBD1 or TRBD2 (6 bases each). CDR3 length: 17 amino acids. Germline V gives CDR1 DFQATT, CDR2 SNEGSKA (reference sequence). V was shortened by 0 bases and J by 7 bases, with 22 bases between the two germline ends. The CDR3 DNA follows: TGCAGTGCTAGAGATGGGGGGATACAGGGTAGTGCGAACATTCAGTACTTC. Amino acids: CSARDGGIQGSANIQYF.

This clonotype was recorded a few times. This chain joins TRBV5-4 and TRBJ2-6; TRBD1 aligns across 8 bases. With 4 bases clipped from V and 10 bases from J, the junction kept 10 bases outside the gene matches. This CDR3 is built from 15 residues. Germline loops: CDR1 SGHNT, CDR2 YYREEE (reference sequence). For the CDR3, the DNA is TGTGCCAGCAGCACACAGACAGGGGAAGGAAACGTCCTGACTTTC. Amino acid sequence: CASSTQTGEGNVLTF.

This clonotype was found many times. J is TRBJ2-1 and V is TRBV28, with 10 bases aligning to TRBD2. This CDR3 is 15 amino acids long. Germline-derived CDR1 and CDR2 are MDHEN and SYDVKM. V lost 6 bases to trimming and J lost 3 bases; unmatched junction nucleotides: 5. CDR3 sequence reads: CASSYTSGDYNEQFF. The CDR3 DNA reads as TGTGCCAGCAGCTATACTAGCGGGGACTACAATGAGCAGTTCTTC.

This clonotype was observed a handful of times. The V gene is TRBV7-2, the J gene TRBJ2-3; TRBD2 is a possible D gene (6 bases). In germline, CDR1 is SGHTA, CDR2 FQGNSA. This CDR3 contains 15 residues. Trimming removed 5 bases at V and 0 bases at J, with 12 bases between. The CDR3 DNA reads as TGTGCCAGCAGCCCTCACGGGAGAAGCACAGATACGCAGTATTTT. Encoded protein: CASSPHGRSTDTQYF.

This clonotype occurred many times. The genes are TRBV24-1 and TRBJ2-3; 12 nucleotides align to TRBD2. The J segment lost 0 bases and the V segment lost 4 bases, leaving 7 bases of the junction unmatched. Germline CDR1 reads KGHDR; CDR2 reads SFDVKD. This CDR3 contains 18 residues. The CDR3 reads CATSDPPGTSGSTDTQYF. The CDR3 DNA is TGTGCCACCAGTGACCCACCCGGGACTAGCGGGAGCACAGATACGCAGTATTTT.